This T cell receptor beta chain was sequenced in a study of blood T cells in healthy people across ages. Study results and limitations: Naive T cell percentage by flow cytometry tracked strongly with beta diversity. When one million T cells were used, diversity estimates were thought to be underestimates.

To note about this clonotype: No antigen is known for it.

A second roughly 6 to 12 cycle PCR used barcoded and J-beta primers. Every molecule of cDNA carried a tag from a template-switch adaptor with 12 random nucleotides. CDR3-containing paired-end reads numbered at least 2.5 million in each sample. TCRdb reprocessed the 5' RACE reads with MiXCR, giving one entry per CDR3 protein. The table includes 1.8 million or so distinct CDR3 sequences, around 42% detected once. The CDR3 has 11 residues. The germline V gene has CDR1 DFQATT and CDR2 SNEGSKA (reference sequence). The V end lost 0 bases, the J end lost 7 bases, and 5 bases lay between the germline ends. This receptor was obtained from a human donor in good health. The gene calls are TRBV20-1 and TRBJ2-3; D remains ambiguous. Sequencing was performed on blood. The CDR3, as DNA: TGCAGTGCTAGAGATAGCCATACGCAGTATTTT. Translation: CSARDSHTQYF.